These 9 T cell receptor beta chains came from one sample sequenced in a study of T cell responses to AZD1222 COVID-19 vaccine (dated by TCRdb to about 2021). Library preparation employed the immunoSEQ multiplex PCR assay. In TCRdb, the immuneACCESS table is reduced to in-frame sequences with V and J assigned. These tables do not hold every clone; where another copy was compared, an unresolved V gene accounts for under half, and the others remain unexplained. The sample table records fewer than 120,000 clones; nearly 90% of these occur just once. The ten largest clones capture roughly 3% of the sample. Reading the label with the study, this specimen's time point is: baseline before first vaccination. Sequenced here: peripheral blood, sampled on day 0 of AZD1222 vaccination. Source of these receptors: an adult in good health.

This chain joins TRBV24-1 and TRBJ2-1; possibly TRBD2 for D (5 bases). V was trimmed by 3 bases and J by 4 bases, leaving 15 bases between them. The CDR3 runs 16 residues. Germline V gene lookup returns CDR1 KGHDR and CDR2 SFDVKD. The CDR3 coding sequence is TGTGCCACCAGTGATGTCCGGGGTCAAGCGTACAATGAGCAGTTCTTC. Translating it yields CATSDVRGQAYNEQFF.

This chain links TRBV3-1 (or the pseudogene TRBV3-2) with TRBJ1-6; 7 bases map to TRBD1. The germline V gene has CDR1 LGHDT and CDR2 YNNKEL (reference sequence). This CDR3 spans 14 amino acids. Trimming removed 4 bases from V and 7 bases from J; junction bases left unmatched: 4. CDR3 in DNA: TGTGCCAGCAGCCGGGACAGACTAAATTCACCCCTCCACTTT. Translation gives CASSRDRLNSPLHF.

This clone was detected once. CDR3 amino acids: CASSLDRGKYNEQFF. The CDR3 region has the DNA TGTGCCAGCAGTCTCGACAGGGGAAAATACAATGAGCAGTTCTTC. The genes are TRBV3-1 (or the pseudogene TRBV3-2) and TRBJ2-1, with 8 bases identical to TRBD1. The CDR3 extends over 15 amino acids. Unmatched junction bases numbered 8, after V lost 6 bases and J lost 4 bases. Per the germline V gene, CDR1 is LGHDT and CDR2 is YNNKEL (reference sequence).

The chain is built from TRBV6-6 and TRBJ2-4; D may be TRBD2 (5 bases). Per germline, CDR1 MNHNY and CDR2 SVGAGI (reference sequence). The CDR3 has 15 residues. Trimming shortened V by 10 bases and J by 0 bases, and 16 bases separated the two germline ends. CDR3 loop: CATDRLGEAKNIQYF. CDR3 DNA sequence: TGTGCCACCGATCGACTGGGAGAAGCCAAAAACATTCAGTACTTC.

The chain is built from TRBV28 and TRBJ2-1; 8 positions match TRBD1. Germline CDR1 MDHEN, CDR2 SYDVKM. Germline trimming cut 4 bases from V and 15 bases from J; bases unmatched to any gene: 8. The CDR3 length is 12 residues. In DNA form, the CDR3 reads TGTGCCAGCAGTTCCCAGGGGGCGGGTTGGTTCTTC. Its translation: CASSSQGAGWFF.

The chain has TRBV5-6 and TRBJ2-3; 7 nucleotides align to TRBD2. The CDR3 consists of 14 residues. V shed 4 bases and J 5 bases; nucleotides not matched to a gene: 7. The V gene's germline CDR1 is SGHDT and CDR2 YYEEEE. CDR3 sequence: CASSPIGRRDTQYF. The CDR3 DNA follows: TGTGCCAGCAGCCCCATCGGGAGGAGAGATACGCAGTATTTT.

This sequence joins TRBV28 and TRBJ1-3; D call uncertain. The V gene's germline CDR1 is MDHEN and CDR2 SYDVKM. This CDR3 has 15 amino acids. Trimming shortened V by 1 base and J by 4 bases, and 11 bases separated the two germline ends. CDR3 sequence: CASSLFSAGGNTIYF. For the CDR3, the DNA is TGTGCCAGCAGTTTATTCTCAGCGGGAGGAAACACCATATATTTT.

In this sample, this clone turned up once. The chain couples TRBV2 to TRBJ2-3; D is undetermined. Germline V gives CDR1 SNHLY, CDR2 FYNNEI. This CDR3 spans 13 amino acids. The V gene lost 5 bases and the J gene lost 3 bases, with 9 bases spanning the gap. This chain's CDR3 is CASSTRLTDTQYF. In nucleotides, the CDR3 is TGTGCCAGCAGTACCAGACTGACAGATACGCAGTATTTT.

The J gene is TRBJ1-2, the V gene TRBV28, with D perhaps TRBD1 (6 bases). Germline V CDR1 and CDR2: MDHEN, SYDVKM. The CDR3 is made up of 15 amino acids. V lost 3 bases to trimming and J lost 7 bases, with 18 bases between them. The CDR3 DNA follows: TGTGCCAGCAGTTTTCTGGACAGCGGGGAGGGTGGCTACACCTTC. Translated: CASSFLDSGEGGYTF.